This is a list of T cell receptor beta chains from one sample in a study of identical twins. TCRdb re-analysed the 5' RACE reads in MiXCR, keeping a single row per CDR3 protein. Here the sample spans about 480,000 distinct CDR3 sequences, over 12% being singletons. The same data also went into a second study, on yellow fever vaccine responses in identical twins.

The sequencing sample was made of CD4+ T cells sorted from blood. The receptors derive from a young woman in good health. The CDR3 runs from the conserved cysteine through the conserved F or W. D genes are given only for firm matches. Some rows have no size entry. The others give once, few or many, or a class for an expanded clone.

clone_size cdr3_length j_call d_call v_call cdr3_aa cdr3_nt
- 13 TRBJ2-5 - TRBV10-3 CAITGAPQETQYF TGTGCCATCACCGGAGCCCCACAAGAGACCCAGTACTTC
few 14 TRBJ2-1 TRBD2 TRBV11-2 CASRLAGGYNEQFF TGTGCCAGCAGGTTAGCGGGAGGTTACAATGAGCAGTTCTTC
- 12 TRBJ2-2 - TRBV14 CASSRFEGELFF TGTGCCAGCAGCCGATTTGAGGGGGAGCTGTTTTTT
many 17 TRBJ2-2 TRBD2 TRBV5-5 CASSLRVTSGNTGELFF TGTGCCAGCAGCTTAAGGGTGACTAGCGGGAACACCGGGGAGCTGTTTTTT
- 14 TRBJ2-2 - TRBV19 CASSALIATGELFF TGTGCCAGTAGTGCCTTGATCGCAACCGGGGAGCTGTTTTTT
- 14 TRBJ2-1 TRBD2 TRBV12-3/TRBV12-4 CAVPGLAGYNEQFF TGTGCCGTCCCGGGACTAGCGGGATACAATGAGCAGTTCTTC
few 17 TRBJ2-7 - TRBV5-1 CASSLEGTGPLTYEQYF TGCGCCAGCAGCTTGGAAGGGACGGGCCCGCTCACCTACGAGCAGTACTTC
- 15 TRBJ1-2 - TRBV18 CASSPPSGRNEGYTF TGTGCCAGCTCACCACCTTCCGGCAGGAATGAGGGCTACACCTTC
- 17 TRBJ2-7 TRBD2 TRBV6-5 CASSYSGLAGGSDEQYF TGTGCCAGCAGTTACTCGGGCCTAGCGGGAGGATCGGACGAGCAGTACTTC
many 12 TRBJ2-5 - TRBV10-3 CAISATQETQYF TGTGCCATCAGTGCGACCCAAGAGACCCAGTACTTC
- 14 TRBJ2-1 - TRBV5-1 CASSLDGAWGEQFF TGCGCCAGCAGCTTGGATGGGGCGTGGGGTGAGCAGTTCTTC
- 21 TRBJ2-1 TRBD2 TRBV12-3/TRBV12-4 CASSSRRLAGAVLSSYNEQFF TGTGCCAGCAGTTCCCGAAGACTAGCGGGAGCGGTCTTGAGCTCCTACAATGAGCAGTTCTTC
few 13 TRBJ2-5 TRBD1 TRBV10-3 CARGTGVRETQYF TGTGCCAGAGGGACAGGGGTTAGGGAGACCCAGTACTTC
- 17 TRBJ2-4 - TRBV25-1 CASSECKGLLAKNIQYF TGTGCCAGCAGTGAATGCAAGGGCTTACTAGCCAAAAACATTCAGTACTTC
- 15 TRBJ2-7 - TRBV4-1 CASSNRLGADSGQYF TGCGCCAGCAGCAACAGATTGGGGGCCGATTCCGGGCAGTACTTC
few 16 TRBJ2-7 TRBD1 TRBV7-2 CASSLASRTGYNEQYF TGTGCCAGCAGCTTAGCCTCGCGGACAGGATATAACGAGCAGTACTTC
- 14 TRBJ2-7 - TRBV10-3 CAISAVAEAYEQYF TGTGCCATCAGTGCTGTAGCGGAGGCCTACGAGCAGTACTTC
- 16 TRBJ2-7 TRBD2 TRBV5-1 CASSLGLGGGTYEQYF TGCGCCAGCAGCTTGGGCCTAGGCGGGGGAACCTACGAGCAGTACTTC
- 15 TRBJ2-1 TRBD1 TRBV20-1 CSARDGTGSFNEQFF TGCAGTGCTAGAGATGGGACAGGGTCTTTCAATGAGCAGTTCTTC
few 13 TRBJ2-4 - TRBV12-3/TRBV12-4 CASSRGPVNIQYF TGTGCCAGCAGTAGGGGTCCCGTAAACATTCAGTACTTC
many 13 TRBJ2-3 - TRBV7-8 CASSAGYGDTQYF TGTGCCAGTTCGGCGGGTTACGGAGATACGCAGTATTTT
- 14 TRBJ2-7 - TRBV28 CASSDPGPSYEQYF TGTGCCAGCAGTGACCCGGGCCCCTCCTACGAGCAGTACTTC
few 15 TRBJ2-7 - TRBV7-9 CASSFMTGIRDEQYF TGTGCCAGCAGCTTTATGACAGGAATCAGGGACGAGCAGTACTTC
few 14 TRBJ2-7 - TRBV11-1 CASSLKQGTHEQYF TGTGCCAGCAGCTTAAAGCAGGGTACCCACGAGCAGTACTTC
few 16 TRBJ2-3 TRBD1 TRBV28 CASFLDRGSRIDTQYF TGTGCCAGCTTCCTTGACAGGGGCAGTCGGATAGATACGCAGTATTTT
- 13 TRBJ2-1 - TRBV28 CASSSRGAQRCFF TGTGCCAGCAGCAGCAGGGGAGCTCAGCGGTGTTTCTTC
few 16 TRBJ2-3 TRBD2 TRBV9 CASSVSSSGGEDTQYF TGTGCCAGCAGCGTAAGTTCTAGCGGGGGCGAAGATACGCAGTATTTT
- 15 TRBJ2-1 - TRBV2 CASSELLGSDNEQFF TGTGCCAGCAGTGAGCTGTTGGGCTCCGACAATGAGCAGTTCTTC
few 13 TRBJ2-1 - TRBV7-3 CASSFAHGNEQFF TGTGCCAGCAGCTTTGCTCACGGGAATGAGCAGTTCTTC
- 13 TRBJ1-1 - TRBV11-2 CASSSDGGTEAFF TGTGCCAGCAGCTCTGACGGCGGCACTGAAGCTTTCTTT
many 13 TRBJ2-5 TRBD1 TRBV5-5 CASRRQGTETQYF TGTGCCAGCCGTAGACAGGGTACCGAGACCCAGTACTTC
few 13 TRBJ2-5 - TRBV20-1 CSASPAAQETQYF TGCAGTGCTAGCCCCGCGGCGCAAGAGACCCAGTACTTC
many 14 TRBJ2-5 - TRBV12-3/TRBV12-4 CASSPGQSQETQYF TGTGCCAGCAGTCCCGGACAGTCCCAAGAGACCCAGTACTTC
- 15 TRBJ2-7 - TRBV6-2/TRBV6-3 CATTRLGLGSYEQYF TGTGCCACTACCAGGTTAGGACTCGGATCCTACGAGCAGTACTTC
- 17 TRBJ2-7 - TRBV12-3/TRBV12-4 CASTLLGSTASSYEQYF TGTGCCAGCACCCTATTAGGGTCCACCGCTAGCTCCTACGAGCAGTACTTC
- 17 TRBJ2-2 - TRBV20-1 CSARDAQERVNTGELFF TGCAGTGCTAGAGATGCACAAGAGCGGGTGAACACCGGGGAGCTGTTTTTT
few 15 TRBJ2-2 - TRBV4-1 CASSQRGAGTGELFF TGCGCCAGCAGCCAACGCGGGGCAGGAACCGGGGAGCTGTTTTTT
- 18 TRBJ2-3 TRBD1 TRBV11-3 CASSLDPPDRVATDTQYF TGTGCCAGCAGCTTAGACCCCCCCGACAGGGTTGCAACAGATACGCAGTATTTT
many 13 TRBJ2-7 - TRBV20-1 CSARGAVADEQYF TGCAGTGCTAGAGGAGCGGTTGCCGACGAGCAGTACTTC
few 17 TRBJ2-1 - TRBV7-2 CASSSSVTLLSLNEQFF TGTGCCAGCAGCTCTAGCGTAACCCTCTTAAGCCTCAATGAGCAGTTCTTC
few 16 TRBJ2-3 - TRBV25-1 CASSGGARDAQDTQYF TGTGCCAGCAGCGGGGGAGCCAGGGACGCGCAAGATACGCAGTATTTT
few 13 TRBJ2-3 - TRBV9 CASSVAATDTQYF TGTGCCAGCAGCGTAGCTGCCACAGATACGCAGTATTTT
many 12 TRBJ2-7 - TRBV5-5 CASSLGFHEQYF TGTGCCAGCAGCTTGGGGTTCCACGAGCAGTACTTC
few 15 TRBJ2-2 - TRBV12-3/TRBV12-4 CASSLGTVRAGELFF TGTGCCAGCAGTTTGGGGACGGTCCGAGCCGGGGAGCTGTTTTTT
few 13 TRBJ2-7 - TRBV28 CASLTRPSYEQYF TGTGCCAGCCTTACAAGGCCCTCCTACGAGCAGTACTTC
few 14 TRBJ2-3 - TRBV5-1 CASSLAGAPDTQYF TGCGCCAGCAGCTTGGCCGGGGCCCCAGATACGCAGTATTTT
many 16 TRBJ2-5 TRBD2 TRBV3-1 CASSQSLAGGQETQYF TGTGCCAGCAGCCAATCCCTAGCGGGAGGGCAAGAGACCCAGTACTTC